This T cell receptor (beta chain) appears in the sequencing data of a study of Graves' ophthalmopathy and Graves' hyperthyroidism. Pregnant or lactating patients and those with other autoimmune diseases or uncontrolled infections were excluded. The PBMCs were taken from 10 ml of fresh peripheral blood. This CDR3 is 15 amino acids long. Germline V gene data show CDR1 as SEHNR and CDR2 as FQNEAQ (reference sequence). V shed 1 base and J shed 8 bases, with 12 bases lying between them. In this sample, this clonotype turned up many times. RNA transcripts were the source from which TCR beta CDR3 regions were amplified. Investigators did first-round RT-PCR with HTBI primers, then second-round multiplex PCR. TCRdb itself ran the multiplex PCR reads through MiXCR, one entry per CDR3 protein. This sample has about 700,000 distinct CDR3 sequences, with 35% to 45% found just once.

This sequence joins TRBV7-9 and TRBJ1-6, with D perhaps TRBD1 (6 bases). The sequence derives from an adult man with Graves' ophthalmopathy. Sequences were obtained from peripheral blood. In nucleotides, the CDR3 is TGTGCCAGCAGCTTAGGTCAGGGGTCCCATTCACCCCTCCACTTT. This codes for CASSLGQGSHSPLHF.